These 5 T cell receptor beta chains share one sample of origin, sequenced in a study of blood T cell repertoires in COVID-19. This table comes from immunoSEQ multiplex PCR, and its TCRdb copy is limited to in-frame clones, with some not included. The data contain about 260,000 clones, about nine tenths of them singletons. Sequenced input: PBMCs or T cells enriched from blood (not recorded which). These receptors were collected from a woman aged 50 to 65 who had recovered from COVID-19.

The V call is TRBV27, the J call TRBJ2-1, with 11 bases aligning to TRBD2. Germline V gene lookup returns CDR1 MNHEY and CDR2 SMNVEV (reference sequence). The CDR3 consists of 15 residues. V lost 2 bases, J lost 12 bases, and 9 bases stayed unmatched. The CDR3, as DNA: TGTGCCAGCAGTTTAAGTCCGGGACTAGCGGTATCGCAGTTCTTC. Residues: CASSLSPGLAVSQFF.

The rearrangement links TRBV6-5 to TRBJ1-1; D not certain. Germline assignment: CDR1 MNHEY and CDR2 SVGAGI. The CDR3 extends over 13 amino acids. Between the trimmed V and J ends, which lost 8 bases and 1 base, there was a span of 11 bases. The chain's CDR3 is CASQRTANTEAFF. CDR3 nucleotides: TGTGCCAGCCAGCGGACCGCGAACACTGAAGCTTTCTTT.

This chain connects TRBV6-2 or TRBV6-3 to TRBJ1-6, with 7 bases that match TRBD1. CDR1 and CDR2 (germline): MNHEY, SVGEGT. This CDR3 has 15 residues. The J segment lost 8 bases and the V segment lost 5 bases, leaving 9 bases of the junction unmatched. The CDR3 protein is CASSPTGLGDSPLHF. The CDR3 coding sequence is TGTGCCAGCAGTCCGACAGGGTTGGGAGATTCACCCCTCCACTTT.

The CDR3 spells CASSQRLGMSRTDTQYF. CDR3 nucleotides: TGCGCCAGCAGCCAAAGGCTCGGGATGTCTCGCACAGATACGCAGTATTTT. The rearrangement links TRBV5-1 to TRBJ2-3, with D possibly being TRBD2 (5 bases). Germline loops: CDR1 SGHRS, CDR2 YFSETQ. V was trimmed by 4 bases and J by 1 base, leaving 19 bases between them. The CDR3 contains 17 residues. The whole variable domain, filled in from reference TRBV5-1 and TRBJ2-3, reads KAGVTQTPRYLIKTRGQQVTLSCSPISGHRSVSWYQQTPGQGLQFLFEYFSETQRNKGNFPGRFSGRQFSNSRSEMNVSTLELGDSALYLCASSQRLGMSRTDTQYFGPGTRLTVL.

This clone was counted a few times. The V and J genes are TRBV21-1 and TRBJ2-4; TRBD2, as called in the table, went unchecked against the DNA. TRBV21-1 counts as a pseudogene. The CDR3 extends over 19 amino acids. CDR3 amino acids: CASTKMIAGGRLAKNIQYF. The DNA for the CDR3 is TGTGCCAGCACCAAGATGATCGCGGGGGGAAGACTAGCCAAAAACATTCAGTACTTC.